Each of the 9 T cell receptor beta chains below was sequenced from the same sample in a study of early T cells in non-severe SARS-CoV-2 infection. In TCRdb, the 5' RACE reads were re-called with MiXCR into one record per CDR3 protein. The data show some 71,000 distinct CDR3 sequences, with approximately 15% seen just once and over 11% held by the top ten. The specimen was whole blood. The origin of the receptors is an adult who was a healthcare worker with PCR-confirmed SARS-CoV-2 infection or an uninfected control (not recorded which).

This clonotype was observed a few times. The J gene is TRBJ1-1, the V gene TRBV5-4; D might be TRBD1 (5 bases). Trimming stripped 5 bases from V and 1 base from J, with 15 bases between. This CDR3 has 15 amino acids. Germline V gives CDR1 SGHNT, CDR2 YYREEE (reference sequence). The CDR3 DNA reads as TGTGCCAGCAGTTCAAGGGGACTTGAGAACACTGAAGCTTTCTTT. This codes for CASSSRGLENTEAFF.

The rearrangement links TRBV6-2 or TRBV6-3 to TRBJ2-7; D is tentatively TRBD1 or TRBD2 (5 bases each). CDR3 length: 12 amino acids. Germline-derived CDR1 and CDR2 are MNHEY and SVGEGT. The ends were cut back, 5 bases at V and 4 bases at J, with 9 bases in the middle. The CDR3 nucleotides read TGTGCCAGCAGTCCCTGGGGGTACGAGCAGTACTTC. Translated, it gives CASSPWGYEQYF.

The CDR3 region is CASNLAGASSYNEQFF. The CDR3 DNA is TGTGCCAGCAACCTAGCGGGCGCTAGCTCCTACAATGAGCAGTTCTTC. The genes are TRBV6-5 and TRBJ2-1; 8 positions match TRBD2. CDR1 MNHEY and CDR2 SVGAGI come from the germline V gene. CDR3 length equals 16 residues. With V trimmed by 7 bases and J by 0 bases, 8 bases remained unmatched.

This chain connects TRBV6-5 to TRBJ1-1; possibly TRBD1 for D (5 bases). Looked up from germline, CDR1 is MNHEY and CDR2 is SVGAGI. Trimming removed 7 bases at V and 3 bases at J, with 21 bases between. The CDR3 covers 16 residues. The CDR3 coding sequence is TGTGCCAGCACCGACCGAGGTCGAAGGGGTGACACTGAAGCTTTCTTT. Residues: CASTDRGRRGDTEAFF.

A few counts support this clonotype. This chain links TRBV29-1 with TRBJ2-1, with TRBD1 as a possible D gene (5 bases). V shed 8 bases and J shed 5 bases, with 13 bases lying between them. Germline V gives CDR1 SQVTM, CDR2 ANQGSEA. This CDR3 is built from 12 residues. The CDR3 spells CSTRQSNNEQFF. Here the CDR3 DNA reads TGCAGCACCCGACAGAGCAACAATGAGCAGTTCTTC.

The chain couples TRBV28 to TRBJ2-1; D is tentatively TRBD1 or TRBD2 (5 bases each). Looked up from germline, CDR1 is MDHEN and CDR2 is SYDVKM. This CDR3 contains 15 residues. With 3 bases removed from V and 0 bases from J, the gap between germline ends came to 9 bases. DNA for the CDR3: TGTGCCAGCAGTTTTGTGGGGGTCTCCTACAATGAGCAGTTCTTC. Translated, it gives CASSFVGVSYNEQFF.

This clonotype was seen many times. The chain links TRBV2 to TRBJ1-1, with D possibly TRBD1 on 5 matching bases. There are 16 residues in the CDR3. V lost 1 base and J 0 bases, leaving 12 bases between the germline ends. The germline V gene encodes CDR1 SNHLY and CDR2 FYNNEI. The CDR3 nucleotides read TGTGCCAGCAGTGAAGTGATGCCAGGGTTGAACACTGAAGCTTTCTTT. Translating gives CASSEVMPGLNTEAFF. Complete variable domain (other parts from reference TRBV2 and TRBJ1-1): EPEVTQTPSHQVTQMGQEVILRCVPISNHLYFYWYRQILGQKVEFLVSFYNNEISEKSEIFDDQFSVERPDGSNFTLKIRSTKLEDSAMYFCASSEVMPGLNTEAFFGQGTRLTVV.

J is TRBJ2-6 and V is TRBV6-4; D not certain. Trimming removed 0 bases from V and 1 base from J, with 7 bases in between. Germline V gene sequence: CDR1 MRHNA, CDR2 SNTAGT. The CDR3 runs 16 residues. Here the CDR3 reads CASSDSLGSGANVLTF. DNA of the CDR3: TGTGCCAGCAGTGACTCTTTAGGTTCTGGGGCCAACGTCCTGACTTTC.

The rearrangement links TRBV6-6 to TRBJ2-5, with 8 bases aligning to TRBD2. This CDR3 has 12 amino acids. Germline V CDR1 and CDR2: MNHNY, SVGAGI (reference sequence). Trimming cost V 7 bases and J 3 bases; bases outside gene matches: 1. The CDR3 DNA sequence: TGTGCCAGCAAACTAGCGGAAGAGACCCAGTACTTC. Protein product: CASKLAEETQYF.